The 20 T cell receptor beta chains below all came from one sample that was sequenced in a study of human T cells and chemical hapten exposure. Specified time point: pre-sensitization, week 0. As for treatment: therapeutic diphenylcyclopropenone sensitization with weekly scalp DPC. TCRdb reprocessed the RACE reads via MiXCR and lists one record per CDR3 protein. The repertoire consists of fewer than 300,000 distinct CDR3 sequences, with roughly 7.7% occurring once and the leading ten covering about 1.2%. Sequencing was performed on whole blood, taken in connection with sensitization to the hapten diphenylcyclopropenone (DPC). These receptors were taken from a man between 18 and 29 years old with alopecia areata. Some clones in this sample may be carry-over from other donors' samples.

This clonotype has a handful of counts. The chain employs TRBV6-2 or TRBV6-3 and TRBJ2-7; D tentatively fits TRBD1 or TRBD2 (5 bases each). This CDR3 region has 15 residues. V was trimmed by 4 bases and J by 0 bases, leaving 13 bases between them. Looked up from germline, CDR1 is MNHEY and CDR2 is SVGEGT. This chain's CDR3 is CASSSRRESSYEQYV. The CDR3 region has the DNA TGTGCCAGCAGTTCTCGCAGGGAGAGCTCCTACGAGCAGTACGTC.

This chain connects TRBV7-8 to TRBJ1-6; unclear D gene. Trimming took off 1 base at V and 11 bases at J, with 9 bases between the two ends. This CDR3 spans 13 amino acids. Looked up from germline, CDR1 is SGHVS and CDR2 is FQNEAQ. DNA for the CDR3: TGTGCCAGCAGCTTAGAGGTGGTGGCACCCCTCCACTTT. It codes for CASSLEVVAPLHF.

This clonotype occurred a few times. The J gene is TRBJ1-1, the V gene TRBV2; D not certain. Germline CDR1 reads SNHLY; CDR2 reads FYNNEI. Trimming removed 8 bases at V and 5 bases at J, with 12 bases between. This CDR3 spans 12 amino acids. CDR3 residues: CASLQWVTEAFF. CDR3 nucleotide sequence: TGTGCCAGCCTTCAATGGGTGACTGAAGCTTTCTTT.

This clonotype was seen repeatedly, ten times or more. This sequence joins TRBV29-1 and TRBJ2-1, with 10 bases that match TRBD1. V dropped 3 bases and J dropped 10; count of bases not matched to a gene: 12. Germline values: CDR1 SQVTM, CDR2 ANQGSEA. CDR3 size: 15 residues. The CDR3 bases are TGCAGCGTTGACCTCCGTGACAGGGGGCGCGGGGAGCAGTTCTTC. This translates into CSVDLRDRGRGEQFF.

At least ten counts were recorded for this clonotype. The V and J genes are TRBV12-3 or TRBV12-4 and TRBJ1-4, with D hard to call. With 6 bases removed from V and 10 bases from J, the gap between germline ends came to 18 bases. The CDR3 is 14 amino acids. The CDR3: CASRKMPRKGKLFF. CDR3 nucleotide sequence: TGTGCCAGCAGGAAAATGCCCCGAAAGGGAAAACTGTTTTTT.

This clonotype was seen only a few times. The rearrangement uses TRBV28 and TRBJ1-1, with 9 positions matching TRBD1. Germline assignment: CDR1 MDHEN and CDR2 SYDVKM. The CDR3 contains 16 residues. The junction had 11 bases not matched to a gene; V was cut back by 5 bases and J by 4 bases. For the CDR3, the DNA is TGTGCCAGCAGTGGACAGGGGTTACGAGAGGGCACTGAAGCTTTCTTT. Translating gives CASSGQGLREGTEAFF.

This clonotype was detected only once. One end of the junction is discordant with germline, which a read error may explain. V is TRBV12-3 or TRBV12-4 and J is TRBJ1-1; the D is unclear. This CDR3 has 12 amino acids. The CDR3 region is CDSRMTPPEAFF. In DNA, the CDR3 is TGTGACAGCAGAATGACCCCGCCTGAAGCTTTCTTT.

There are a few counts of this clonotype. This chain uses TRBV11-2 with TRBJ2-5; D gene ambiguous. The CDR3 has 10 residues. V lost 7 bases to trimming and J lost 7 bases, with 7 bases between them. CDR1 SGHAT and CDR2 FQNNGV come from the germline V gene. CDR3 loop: CASIFGTQYF. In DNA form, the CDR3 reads TGTGCCAGCATCTTTGGGACCCAGTACTTC.

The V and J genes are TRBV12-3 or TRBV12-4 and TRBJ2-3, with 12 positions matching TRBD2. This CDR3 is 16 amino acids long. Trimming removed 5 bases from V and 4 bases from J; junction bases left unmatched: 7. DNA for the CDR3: TGTGCCAGCAGTCTGGCTAGCGGGGGGGCGGCAGATACGCAGTATTTT. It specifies CASSLASGGAADTQYF.

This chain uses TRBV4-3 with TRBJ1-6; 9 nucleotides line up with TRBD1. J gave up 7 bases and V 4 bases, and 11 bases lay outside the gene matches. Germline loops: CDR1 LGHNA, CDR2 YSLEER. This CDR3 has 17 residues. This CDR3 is CASSPTPQGAGNSPLHF. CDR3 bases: TGCGCCAGCAGCCCTACCCCACAGGGGGCTGGGAATTCACCCCTCCACTTT.

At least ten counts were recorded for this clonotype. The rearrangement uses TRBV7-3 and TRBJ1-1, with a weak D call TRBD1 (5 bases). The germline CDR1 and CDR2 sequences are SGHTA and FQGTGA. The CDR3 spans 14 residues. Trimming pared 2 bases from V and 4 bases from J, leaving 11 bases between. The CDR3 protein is CASSLGGSSTEAFF. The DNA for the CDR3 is TGTGCCAGCAGCTTAGGGGGTTCTAGCACTGAAGCTTTCTTT.

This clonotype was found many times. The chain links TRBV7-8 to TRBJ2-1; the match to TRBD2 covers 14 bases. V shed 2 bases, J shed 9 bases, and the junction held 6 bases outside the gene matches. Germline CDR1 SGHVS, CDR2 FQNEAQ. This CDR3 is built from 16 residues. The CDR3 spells CASSLLGLAGAREQFF. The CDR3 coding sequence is TGTGCCAGCAGCTTATTGGGACTAGCGGGAGCTCGTGAGCAGTTCTTC.

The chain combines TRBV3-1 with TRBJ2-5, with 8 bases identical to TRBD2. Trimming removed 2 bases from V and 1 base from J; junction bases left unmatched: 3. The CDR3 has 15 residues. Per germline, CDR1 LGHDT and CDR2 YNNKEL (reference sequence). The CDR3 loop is CASSQNSGAQETQYF. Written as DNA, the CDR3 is TGTGCCAGCAGCCAAAATAGCGGGGCCCAAGAGACCCAGTACTTC.

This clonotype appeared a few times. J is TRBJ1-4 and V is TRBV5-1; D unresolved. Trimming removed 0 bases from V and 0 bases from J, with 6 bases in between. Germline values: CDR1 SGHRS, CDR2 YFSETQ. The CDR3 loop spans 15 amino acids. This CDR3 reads CASSLVGTTNEKLFF. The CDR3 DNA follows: TGCGCCAGCAGCTTGGTTGGGACAACTAATGAAAAACTGTTTTTT.

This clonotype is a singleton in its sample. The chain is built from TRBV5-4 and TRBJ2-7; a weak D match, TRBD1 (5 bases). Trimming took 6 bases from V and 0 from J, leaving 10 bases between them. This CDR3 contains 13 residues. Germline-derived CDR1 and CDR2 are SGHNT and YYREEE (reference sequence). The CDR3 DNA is TGTGCCAGCACCCAAGACAGCTCCTACGAGCAGTACGTC. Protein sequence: CASTQDSSYEQYV.

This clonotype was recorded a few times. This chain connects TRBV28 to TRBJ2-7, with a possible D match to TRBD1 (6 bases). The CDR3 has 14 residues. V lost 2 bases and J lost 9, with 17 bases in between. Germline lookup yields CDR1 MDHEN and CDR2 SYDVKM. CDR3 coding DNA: TGTGCCAGCAGTTTACTTCAGGGGTTGACCGGGCAGTACTTC. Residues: CASSLLQGLTGQYF.

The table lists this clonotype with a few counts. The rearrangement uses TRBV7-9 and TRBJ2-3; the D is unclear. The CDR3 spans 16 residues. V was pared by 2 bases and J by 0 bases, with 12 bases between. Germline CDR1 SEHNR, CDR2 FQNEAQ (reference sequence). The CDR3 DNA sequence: TGTGCCAGCAGCTTAACTTCCTTTACTAGCACAGATACGCAGTATTTT. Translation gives CASSLTSFTSTDTQYF.

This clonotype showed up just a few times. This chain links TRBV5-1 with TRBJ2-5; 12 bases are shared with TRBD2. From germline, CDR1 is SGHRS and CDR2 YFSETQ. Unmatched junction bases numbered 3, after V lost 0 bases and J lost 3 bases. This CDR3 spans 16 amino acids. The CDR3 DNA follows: TGCGCCAGCAGCTTGGCTAGCGGGGGGGTCGAAGAGACCCAGTACTTC. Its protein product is CASSLASGGVEETQYF.

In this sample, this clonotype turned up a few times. CDR3 region: CASSEANLVGGSGTQYF. CDR3 DNA sequence: TGTGCCAGCAGTGAAGCCAATCTCGTGGGGGGGAGCGGTACGCAGTATTTT. The chain uses TRBV25-1 and TRBJ2-3; 7 nucleotides agree with TRBD2. The CDR3 covers 17 residues. CDR1 is MGHDK, CDR2 SYGVNS, per germline. V shed 2 bases and J 8 bases; nucleotides not matched to a gene: 16.

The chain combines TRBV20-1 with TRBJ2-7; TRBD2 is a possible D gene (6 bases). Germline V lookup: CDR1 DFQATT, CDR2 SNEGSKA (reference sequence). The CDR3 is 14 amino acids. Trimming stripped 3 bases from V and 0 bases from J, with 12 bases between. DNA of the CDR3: TGCAGTGCTAGGCGCGGGGCCGCCTCCTACGAGCAGTACTTC. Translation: CSARRGAASYEQYF.